This T cell receptor beta chain was captured by sequencing in a study of Graves' ophthalmopathy and Graves' hyperthyroidism. Germline V gives CDR1 MNHEY, CDR2 SVGAGI. The CDR3 length is 13 residues. The V segment lost 10 bases and the J segment 6 bases; nucleotides outside the gene matches: 11. TCR beta CDR3 regions were amplified from RNA transcripts. HTBI-primed first-round RT-PCR preceded second-round multiplex PCR. MiXCR, run by TCRdb on the multiplex PCR reads, gives a single entry per CDR3 protein. The data show around 590,000 distinct CDR3 sequences, about two fifths seen once. This clonotype was recorded at least ten times.

Sequenced: peripheral blood or thyroid tissue (not recorded which). The V and J genes are TRBV6-5 and TRBJ1-1, with 7 bases matching TRBD1. The TCR comes from an adult man with Graves' hyperthyroidism. CDR3 residues: CATRQGVDSEAFF. The DNA of the CDR3 is TGTGCCACCCGACAGGGAGTCGACTCTGAAGCTTTCTTT.